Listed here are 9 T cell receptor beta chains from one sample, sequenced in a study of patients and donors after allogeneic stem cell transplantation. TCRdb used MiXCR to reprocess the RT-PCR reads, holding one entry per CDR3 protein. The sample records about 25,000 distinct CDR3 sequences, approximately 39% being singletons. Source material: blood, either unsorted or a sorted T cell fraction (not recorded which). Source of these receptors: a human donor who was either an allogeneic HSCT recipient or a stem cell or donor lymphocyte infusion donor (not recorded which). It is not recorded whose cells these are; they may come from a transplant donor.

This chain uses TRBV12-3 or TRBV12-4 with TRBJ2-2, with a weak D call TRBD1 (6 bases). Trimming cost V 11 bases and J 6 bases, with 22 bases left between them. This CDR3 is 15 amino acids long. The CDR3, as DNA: TGTGCCTACCACTCCGACAGGCCGAGGTCCGGGGAGCTGTTTTTT. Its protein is CAYHSDRPRSGELFF.

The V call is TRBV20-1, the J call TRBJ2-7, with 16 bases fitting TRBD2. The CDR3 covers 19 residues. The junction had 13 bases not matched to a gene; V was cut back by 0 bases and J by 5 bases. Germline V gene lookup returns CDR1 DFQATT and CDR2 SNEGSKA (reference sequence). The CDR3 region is CSAREPPGLAGGPADEQYF. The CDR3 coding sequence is TGCAGTGCTAGAGAACCACCGGGACTAGCGGGGGGGCCGGCCGACGAGCAGTACTTC.

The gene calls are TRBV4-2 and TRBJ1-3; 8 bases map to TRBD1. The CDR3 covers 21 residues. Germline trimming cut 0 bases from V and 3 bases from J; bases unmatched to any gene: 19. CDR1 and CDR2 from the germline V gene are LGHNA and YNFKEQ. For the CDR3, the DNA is TGTGCCAGCAGCCAAGATATCAGTTACAGGGGGTACTATAGTTTTGGAAACACCATATATTTT. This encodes CASSQDISYRGYYSFGNTIYF.

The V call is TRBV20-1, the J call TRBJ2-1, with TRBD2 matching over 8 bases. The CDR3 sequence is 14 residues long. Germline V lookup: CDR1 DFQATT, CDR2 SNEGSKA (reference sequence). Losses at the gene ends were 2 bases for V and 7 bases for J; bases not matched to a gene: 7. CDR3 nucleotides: TGCAGTGCTAGACGGGGGGGGAGTGTGAATGAGCAGTTCTTC. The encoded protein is CSARRGGSVNEQFF.

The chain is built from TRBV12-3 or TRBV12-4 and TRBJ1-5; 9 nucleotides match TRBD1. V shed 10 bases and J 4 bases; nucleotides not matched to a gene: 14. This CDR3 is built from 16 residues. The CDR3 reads CATAWGWGQGNQPQHF. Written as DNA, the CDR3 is TGTGCCACTGCTTGGGGGTGGGGACAGGGAAATCAGCCCCAGCATTTT.

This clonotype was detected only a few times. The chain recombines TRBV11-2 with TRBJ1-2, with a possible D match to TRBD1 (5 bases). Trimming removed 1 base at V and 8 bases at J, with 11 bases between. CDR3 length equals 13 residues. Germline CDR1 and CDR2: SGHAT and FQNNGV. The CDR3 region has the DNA TGTGCCAGCAGCTTAGTTGGGGCGTTCGGCTACACCTTC. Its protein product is CASSLVGAFGYTF.

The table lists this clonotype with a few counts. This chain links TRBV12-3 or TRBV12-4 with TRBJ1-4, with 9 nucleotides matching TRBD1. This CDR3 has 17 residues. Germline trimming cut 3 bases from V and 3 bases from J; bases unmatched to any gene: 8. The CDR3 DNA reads TGTGCCAGCAGTTTCCACAGGGGGCACGCTGCTAATGAAAAACTGTTTTTT. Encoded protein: CASSFHRGHAANEKLFF.

The CDR3 DNA sequence: TGTGCCACCAGTGATCGGGACGGCTACAATGAGCAGTTCTTC. Translated, it gives CATSDRDGYNEQFF. The V call is TRBV24-1, the J call TRBJ2-1; either TRBD1 or TRBD2 may fit D (5 bases each). This CDR3 comprises 14 residues. Germline V gene sequence: CDR1 KGHDR, CDR2 SFDVKD. V lost 3 bases, J lost 3 bases, and 8 bases lay in between.

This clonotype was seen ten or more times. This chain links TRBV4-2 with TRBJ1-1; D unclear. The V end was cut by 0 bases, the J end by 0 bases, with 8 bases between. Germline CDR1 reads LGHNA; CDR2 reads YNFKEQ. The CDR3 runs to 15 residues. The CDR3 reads CASSQDGRMNTEAFF. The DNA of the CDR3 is TGTGCCAGCAGCCAAGATGGCAGAATGAACACTGAAGCTTTCTTT.